Listed below are T cell receptor beta chains from one sample, sequenced in a study of T cell clonotyping in hematopoietic cell transplantation. Some clones are missing from TCRdb's copy, which holds only in-frame ones; the method was immunoSEQ multiplex PCR. The sample contains around 15,000 clones, 85% to 95% of which appear only once. The material sequenced was peripheral blood mononuclear cells. These receptors all come from a man aged 35-49 years in good health. Some clones in this sample may be carry-over from other donors' samples. Both conserved end residues are part of each CDR3. The order of the fields is clone size, V gene, D gene, J gene, CDR3 DNA, CDR3 protein. The D gene is left open where the match is weak. Clone size is shown for a subset of rows, as once, few, many or a class of expanded clone.

abundance: NA; v_gene: TRBV5-1; d_gene: NA; j_gene: TRBJ2-5; CDR3nt: TGCGCCAGCAGCCCGGGACCTGGAAAGGCGACCCAGTACTTC; CDR3aa: CASSPGPGKATQYF
abundance: NA; v_gene: TRBV6-1; d_gene: NA; j_gene: TRBJ2-7; CDR3nt: TGTGCCAGCAGCCCCTCGCGATCCTACGAGCAGTACTTC; CDR3aa: CASSPSRSYEQYF
abundance: NA; v_gene: TRBV27; d_gene: TRBD1; j_gene: TRBJ1-1; CDR3nt: TGTGCCAGCAGCAGACAGGGGGCTGTGAACACTGAAGCTTTCTTT; CDR3aa: CASSRQGAVNTEAFF
abundance: NA; v_gene: TRBV27; d_gene: NA; j_gene: TRBJ2-1; CDR3nt: TGTGCCAGCAGGACTGACAGCTCCTACAATGAGCAGTTCTTC; CDR3aa: CASRTDSSYNEQFF
abundance: NA; v_gene: TRBV19; d_gene: TRBD1; j_gene: TRBJ1-5; CDR3nt: TGTGCCAGTAGCCCCGGGACAGGGATTAGCAATCAGCCCCAGCATTTT; CDR3aa: CASSPGTGISNQPQHF
abundance: NA; v_gene: TRBV28; d_gene: NA; j_gene: TRBJ1-3; CDR3nt: TGTGCCAGCAGGCAGGGGTCTCGAAACACCATATATTTT; CDR3aa: CASRQGSRNTIYF
abundance: NA; v_gene: TRBV6-6; d_gene: NA; j_gene: TRBJ2-1; CDR3nt: TGTGCCAGCAGTTACCCCGGGGACAATGAGCAGTTCTTC; CDR3aa: CASSYPGDNEQFF
abundance: NA; v_gene: TRBV7-6; d_gene: NA; j_gene: TRBJ2-3; CDR3nt: TGTGCCAGCTCTCGGACACGAACCACAGATACGCAGTATTTT; CDR3aa: CASSRTRTTDTQYF
abundance: NA; v_gene: TRBV7-9; d_gene: NA; j_gene: TRBJ1-1; CDR3nt: TGTGCCAGCAGCGTCAGGGATGAAGCTTTCTTT; CDR3aa: CASSVRDEAFF
abundance: NA; v_gene: TRBV7-2; d_gene: NA; j_gene: TRBJ2-7; CDR3nt: TGTGCCAGCAGTGGCCTCTCCTACGAGCAGTACTTC; CDR3aa: CASSGLSYEQYF
abundance: NA; v_gene: TRBV2; d_gene: TRBD1; j_gene: TRBJ2-2; CDR3nt: TGTGCCAGCTACCCGACAGGGAGAAACACCGGGGAGCTGTTTTTT; CDR3aa: CASYPTGRNTGELFF
abundance: NA; v_gene: TRBV29-1; d_gene: NA; j_gene: TRBJ2-1; CDR3nt: TGCAGCGTTGAAACAGGAGCCAATGAGCAGTTCTTC; CDR3aa: CSVETGANEQFF
abundance: NA; v_gene: TRBV19; d_gene: NA; j_gene: TRBJ2-1; CDR3nt: TGTGCCAGTAGTATAGATCTAGAACAGGGCCCGGGATGTGAGCAGTTCTTC; CDR3aa: CASSIDLEQGPGCEQFF
abundance: NA; v_gene: TRBV27; d_gene: NA; j_gene: TRBJ1-5; CDR3nt: TGTGCCAGCAGTTTAAGGGGCGGCCCTTTTCAGCCCCAGCATTTT; CDR3aa: CASSLRGGPFQPQHF
abundance: NA; v_gene: TRBV6-4; d_gene: TRBD2; j_gene: TRBJ2-3; CDR3nt: TGTGCCAGCAGTGACTCCGGGACTAGCGGGACAGATACGCAGTATTTT; CDR3aa: CASSDSGTSGTDTQYF
abundance: NA; v_gene: TRBV7-2; d_gene: NA; j_gene: TRBJ2-2; CDR3nt: TGTGCCAGCAGCCCGGAAAGCGCCGGGGAGCTGTTTTTT; CDR3aa: CASSPESAGELFF
abundance: NA; v_gene: TRBV7-2; d_gene: NA; j_gene: TRBJ1-1; CDR3nt: TGTGCCAGCAGCTTTTATGGCAACACTGAAGCTTTCTTT; CDR3aa: CASSFYGNTEAFF
abundance: NA; v_gene: TRBV11-2; d_gene: NA; j_gene: TRBJ1-6; CDR3nt: TGTGCCAGCAGCTTAGAAGGGGTGGGGTCCCTCCACTTT; CDR3aa: CASSLEGVGSLHF
abundance: NA; v_gene: TRBV5-4; d_gene: TRBD2; j_gene: TRBJ2-3; CDR3nt: TGTGCCAGCAGCGACCCAACTAGCGTTAGCACAGATACGCAGTATTTT; CDR3aa: CASSDPTSVSTDTQYF
abundance: NA; v_gene: TRBV19; d_gene: NA; j_gene: TRBJ2-7; CDR3nt: TGTGCCACTAGGCTGGACCCCGGGAGCGAGCAGTACTTC; CDR3aa: CATRLDPGSEQYF
abundance: NA; v_gene: TRBV27; d_gene: NA; j_gene: TRBJ1-5; CDR3nt: TGTGCCAGCAGTTTAGGAGAGCATCAGCCCCAGCATTTT; CDR3aa: CASSLGEHQPQHF
abundance: NA; v_gene: TRBV27; d_gene: NA; j_gene: TRBJ2-2; CDR3nt: TGTGCCAGCAGTTTATTTCCGGGGATTCACGGGGAGCTGTTTTTT; CDR3aa: CASSLFPGIHGELFF
abundance: NA; v_gene: TRBV9; d_gene: TRBD2; j_gene: TRBJ2-3; CDR3nt: TGTGCCAGCAGCGTAGCGGAGCTAGCGGGGGGAGCAGATACGCAGTATTTT; CDR3aa: CASSVAELAGGADTQYF
abundance: NA; v_gene: TRBV20-1; d_gene: NA; j_gene: TRBJ1-1; CDR3nt: TGCAGTGCTAGTTGGGTCCACGAAGCTTTCTTT; CDR3aa: CSASWVHEAFF
abundance: NA; v_gene: TRBV2; d_gene: TRBD1; j_gene: TRBJ2-4; CDR3nt: TGTGCCAGCAGTGAAAAGGGGGCGGGCAAAAACATTCAGTACTTC; CDR3aa: CASSEKGAGKNIQYF
abundance: NA; v_gene: TRBV5-1; d_gene: NA; j_gene: TRBJ2-3; CDR3nt: TGCGCCAGCAGCTTGACGGGCAGCGGTGGAGGGACAGATACGCAGTATTTT; CDR3aa: CASSLTGSGGGTDTQYF
abundance: NA; v_gene: TRBV6-6; d_gene: TRBD1; j_gene: TRBJ2-7; CDR3nt: TGTGCCAGCAGTTACTCCGGGACAGGGGCCAGCGAGCAGTACTTC; CDR3aa: CASSYSGTGASEQYF
abundance: once; v_gene: TRBV19; d_gene: NA; j_gene: TRBJ1-5; CDR3nt: TGTGCCAGTAGTATAGAGGGAAGGCAGCCCCAGCATTTT; CDR3aa: CASSIEGRQPQHF
abundance: NA; v_gene: TRBV23-1; d_gene: NA; j_gene: TRBJ2-2; CDR3nt: TGCGCCAGCAGTCACCCCTGCAGGGGAAGGACCGGGGAGCTGTTTTTT; CDR3aa: CASSHPCRGRTGELFF
abundance: NA; v_gene: TRBV9; d_gene: NA; j_gene: TRBJ2-5; CDR3nt: TGTGCCAGCAGCGTTGAAGGCGGGGGCGCCGAGACCCAGTACTTC; CDR3aa: CASSVEGGGAETQYF
abundance: few; v_gene: TRBV7-9; d_gene: NA; j_gene: TRBJ2-7; CDR3nt: TGTGCCAGCAGCTTATATCCGGTGCTCTACGAGCAGTACTTC; CDR3aa: CASSLYPVLYEQYF
abundance: NA; v_gene: TRBV4-3; d_gene: NA; j_gene: TRBJ2-2; CDR3nt: TGCGCCAGCAGCCAGCAGGGGAACACCGGGGAGCTGTTTTTT; CDR3aa: CASSQQGNTGELFF
abundance: NA; v_gene: TRBV28; d_gene: NA; j_gene: TRBJ1-4; CDR3nt: TGTGCCAGCCGGGACGACGCTTGGTCGACTAATGAAAAACTGTTTTTT; CDR3aa: CASRDDAWSTNEKLFF
abundance: NA; v_gene: TRBV10-3; d_gene: NA; j_gene: TRBJ2-2; CDR3nt: TGTGCCATCGGCAGATCGAACACCGGGGAGCTGTTTTTT; CDR3aa: CAIGRSNTGELFF
abundance: once; v_gene: TRBV2; d_gene: NA; j_gene: TRBJ2-1; CDR3nt: TGTGCCAGCCGTCGGACCCAGGGGAATTATGAGCAGTTCTTC; CDR3aa: CASRRTQGNYEQFF
abundance: NA; v_gene: TRBV7-2; d_gene: NA; j_gene: TRBJ1-2; CDR3nt: TGTGCCAGCAGCCGGTTTGGGGGCTACACCTTC; CDR3aa: CASSRFGGYTF
abundance: NA; v_gene: TRBV7-8; d_gene: NA; j_gene: TRBJ2-1; CDR3nt: TGTGCCAGCAGCACCGGGACTTACAATGAGCAGTTCTTC; CDR3aa: CASSTGTYNEQFF
abundance: NA; v_gene: TRBV27; d_gene: TRBD2; j_gene: TRBJ2-5; CDR3nt: TGTGCCAGCAGTTTAGGTAGCGGGGGCGGGGAGACCCAGTACTTC; CDR3aa: CASSLGSGGGETQYF
abundance: NA; v_gene: TRBV4-1; d_gene: NA; j_gene: TRBJ2-7; CDR3nt: TGCGCCAGCGGACCGGCCGGCCACGAGCAGTACTTC; CDR3aa: CASGPAGHEQYF
abundance: NA; v_gene: TRBV7-2; d_gene: NA; j_gene: TRBJ2-3; CDR3nt: TGTGCCAGCAGCTCGCGATGGTTAGCAGATACGCAGTATTTT; CDR3aa: CASSSRWLADTQYF
abundance: NA; v_gene: TRBV7-7; d_gene: TRBD2; j_gene: TRBJ2-7; CDR3nt: TGTGCCAGCAGCTTAGATAGCGGGAGGGGCGAGCAGTACTTC; CDR3aa: CASSLDSGRGEQYF
abundance: NA; v_gene: TRBV4-3; d_gene: TRBD1; j_gene: TRBJ1-5; CDR3nt: TGCGCCAGCAGCCAAGATCCGGGACAGGCGGGTCAGCCCCAGCATTTT; CDR3aa: CASSQDPGQAGQPQHF
abundance: NA; v_gene: TRBV7-9; d_gene: TRBD1; j_gene: TRBJ2-5; CDR3nt: TGTGCCAGCAGCCGCCGGGACAGGGGGGAAGAGACCCAGTACTTC; CDR3aa: CASSRRDRGEETQYF
abundance: NA; v_gene: TRBV6-5; d_gene: TRBD2; j_gene: TRBJ2-1; CDR3nt: TGTGCCAGCAGCCCCACCCCTAGCGGGAAGCAGTTCTTC; CDR3aa: CASSPTPSGKQFF
abundance: NA; v_gene: TRBV6-5; d_gene: NA; j_gene: TRBJ2-3; CDR3nt: TGTGCCAGCAGTAACTCAGATACGCAGTATTTT; CDR3aa: CASSNSDTQYF
abundance: once; v_gene: TRBV9; d_gene: NA; j_gene: TRBJ2-1; CDR3nt: TGTGCCAGCGGTCCTATCGGGACCCGGATAGAGCAGTTCTTC; CDR3aa: CASGPIGTRIEQFF
abundance: NA; v_gene: TRBV11-1; d_gene: TRBD2; j_gene: TRBJ2-1; CDR3nt: TGTGCCAGCAGCTTAGTGCGGACTAGCGGCAATGAGCAGTTCTTC; CDR3aa: CASSLVRTSGNEQFF
abundance: NA; v_gene: TRBV7-3; d_gene: NA; j_gene: TRBJ2-1; CDR3nt: TGTGCCAGCAGCTTCGCCCCGGGGAATGAGCAGTTCTTC; CDR3aa: CASSFAPGNEQFF
abundance: once; v_gene: TRBV30; d_gene: NA; j_gene: TRBJ1-5; CDR3nt: TGTGCCTGGAGTGCCGACCTTAGCAATCAGCCCCAGCATTTT; CDR3aa: CAWSADLSNQPQHF
abundance: NA; v_gene: TRBV5-1; d_gene: NA; j_gene: TRBJ1-2; CDR3nt: TGCGCCAGCAGCCAAGGGGGTAAAGGGGTCTTTTACTTC; CDR3aa: CASSQGGKGVFYF
abundance: NA; v_gene: TRBV11-2; d_gene: NA; j_gene: TRBJ2-3; CDR3nt: TGTGCCAGCAGCTTAGAGTGGGGCGGCGATACGCAGTATTTT; CDR3aa: CASSLEWGGDTQYF
abundance: NA; v_gene: TRBV2; d_gene: NA; j_gene: TRBJ2-1; CDR3nt: TGTGCCAGCAGTGTTGACCGCCGGAATGAGCAGTTCTTC; CDR3aa: CASSVDRRNEQFF
abundance: NA; v_gene: TRBV30; d_gene: NA; j_gene: TRBJ1-3; CDR3nt: TGTGCCTGGAGTGTCGACAGTGAAATATATTTT; CDR3aa: CAWSVDSEIYF
abundance: NA; v_gene: TRBV19; d_gene: TRBD1; j_gene: TRBJ1-1; CDR3nt: TGTGCCAGTAGTATAAGGACAGGTTTAGCCACTGAAGCTTTCTTT; CDR3aa: CASSIRTGLATEAFF